A single sample is the source of the 3 T cell receptor beta chains below, sequenced in a study of early T cells in non-severe SARS-CoV-2 infection. TCRdb reprocessed the 5' RACE reads with MiXCR, giving one entry per CDR3 protein. The table shows 85,000 to 100,000 distinct CDR3 sequences, with approximately 11% occurring only once. Sample: whole blood. These receptors were taken from an adult who was a healthcare worker with PCR-confirmed SARS-CoV-2 infection or an uninfected control (not recorded which).

This clonotype was detected many times. This chain links TRBV2 with TRBJ1-5; no definite D call. Germline CDR1 and CDR2: SNHLY and FYNNEI. V dropped 0 bases and J dropped 4 bases, with 4 bases sitting between them. CDR3 length: 13 amino acids. The CDR3 coding sequence is TGTGCCAGCAGTGAAGCAACGAATCAGCCCCAGCATTTT. It specifies CASSEATNQPQHF.

The CDR3 is CASSQDRRRGNTGELFF. The CDR3, as DNA: TGTGCCAGCAGCCAAGATCGGCGCCGGGGGAACACCGGGGAGCTGTTTTTT. V and J are TRBV3-1 and TRBJ2-2, with D perhaps matching TRBD2 (5 bases). The CDR3 length is 17 residues. Between the trimmed V and J ends, which lost 0 bases and 1 base, there was a span of 12 bases. Germline loops: CDR1 LGHDT, CDR2 YNNKEL (reference sequence).

This clonotype was detected ten times or more. This chain connects TRBV27 to TRBJ2-2; 8 nucleotides align to TRBD1. Germline CDR1 MNHEY, CDR2 SMNVEV (reference sequence). The CDR3 is 15 amino acids. With 4 bases clipped from V and 2 bases from J, the junction kept 3 bases outside the gene matches. For the CDR3, the DNA is TGTGCCAGCAGTTATCAGGGGGCAAACACCGGGGAGCTGTTTTTT. Protein product: CASSYQGANTGELFF.